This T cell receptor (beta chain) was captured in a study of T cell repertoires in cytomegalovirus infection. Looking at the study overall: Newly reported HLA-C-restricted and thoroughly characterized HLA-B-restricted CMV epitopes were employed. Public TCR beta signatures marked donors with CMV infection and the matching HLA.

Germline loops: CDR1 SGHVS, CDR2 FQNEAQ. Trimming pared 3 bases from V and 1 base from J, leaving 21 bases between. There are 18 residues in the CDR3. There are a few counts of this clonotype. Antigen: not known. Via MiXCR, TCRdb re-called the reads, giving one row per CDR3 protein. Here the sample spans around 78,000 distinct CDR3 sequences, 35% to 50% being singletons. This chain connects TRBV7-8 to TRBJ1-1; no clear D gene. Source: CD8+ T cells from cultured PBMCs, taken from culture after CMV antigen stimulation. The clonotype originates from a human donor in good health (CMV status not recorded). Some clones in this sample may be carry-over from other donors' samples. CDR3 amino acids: CASSFGKAAKLSNTEAFF. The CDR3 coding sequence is TGTGCCAGCAGCTTCGGGAAAGCAGCGAAACTCTCGAACACTGAAGCTTTCTTT.